The clone carrying this T cell receptor beta chain was observed a handful of times. The data were obtained in a study of blood T cell repertoires in COVID-19. Original handling: Amplification with reference gene primers provided the estimates of nucleated cell counts. The data were produced by immunoSEQ multiplex PCR, yet TCRdb's version contains in-frame clones alone and is incomplete. The DNA was the basis for D and trimming; V, J and clone size are from that table. The data hold approximately 90,000 clones, with over 65% observed a single time. There are 12 residues in the CDR3. The sequencing input was peripheral blood. The chain couples TRBV21-1 to TRBJ2-1; the table's D call of TRBD1 was not tested on the DNA. TRBV21-1 is a pseudogene. The TCR sequence derives from a human donor in a cohort sampled during active COVID-19. CDR3 residues: CASTQGGDEQFF. CDR3 DNA sequence: TGTGCCAGCACCCAGGGTGGTGATGAGCAGTTCTTC.